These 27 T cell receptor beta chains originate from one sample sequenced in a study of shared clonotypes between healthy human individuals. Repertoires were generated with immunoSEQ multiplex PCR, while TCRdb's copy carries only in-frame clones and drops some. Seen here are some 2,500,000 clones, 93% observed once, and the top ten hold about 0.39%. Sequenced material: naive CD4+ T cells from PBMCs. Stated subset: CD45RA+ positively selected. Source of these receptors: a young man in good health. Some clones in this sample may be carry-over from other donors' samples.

CDR3 nucleotides: TGTGCCAGCAGCGGGGACACGAACACCGGGGAGCTGTTTTTT. Translating it yields CASSGDTNTGELFF. This sequence joins TRBV11-3 and TRBJ2-2; TRBD1 might be the D (6 bases). The V gene's germline CDR1 is SGHNT and CDR2 YENEEA. The CDR3 length is 14 residues. V gave up 5 bases and J gave up 0 bases, with 7 bases separating them.

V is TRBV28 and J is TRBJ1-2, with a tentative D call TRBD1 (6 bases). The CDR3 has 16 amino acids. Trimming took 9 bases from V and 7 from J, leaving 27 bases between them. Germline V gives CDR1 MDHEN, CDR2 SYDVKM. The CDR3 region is CASKTAPGGLSGGYTF. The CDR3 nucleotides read TGTGCCAGTAAAACTGCCCCCGGGGGGCTATCGGGTGGCTACACCTTC.

CDR3 sequence: CASGGSYGYTF. The CDR3 nucleotides are TGTGCCAGCGGGGGAAGCTATGGCTACACCTTC. V and J are TRBV28 and TRBJ1-2; maybe TRBD1 (5 bases). The CDR3 contains 11 residues. Trimming took 8 bases from V and 4 from J, leaving 8 bases between them. The germline gives CDR1 MDHEN, CDR2 SYDVKM.

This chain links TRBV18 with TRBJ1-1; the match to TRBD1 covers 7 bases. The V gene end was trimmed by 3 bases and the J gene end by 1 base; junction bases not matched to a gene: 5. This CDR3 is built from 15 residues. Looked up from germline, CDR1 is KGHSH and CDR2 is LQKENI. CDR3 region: CASSPRQGTNTEAFF. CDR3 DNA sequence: TGTGCCAGCTCACCGAGACAGGGAACGAACACTGAAGCTTTCTTT.

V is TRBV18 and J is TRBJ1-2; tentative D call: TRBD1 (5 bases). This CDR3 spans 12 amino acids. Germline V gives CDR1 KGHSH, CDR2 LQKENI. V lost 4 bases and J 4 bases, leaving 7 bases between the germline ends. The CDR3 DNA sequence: TGTGCCAGCTCACACCAGGGCTATGGCTACACCTTC. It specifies CASSHQGYGYTF.

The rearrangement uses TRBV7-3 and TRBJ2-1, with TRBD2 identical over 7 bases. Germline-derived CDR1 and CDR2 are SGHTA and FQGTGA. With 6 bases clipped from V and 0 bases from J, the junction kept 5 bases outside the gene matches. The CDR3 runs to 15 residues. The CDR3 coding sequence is TGTGCCAGCAGTCCAGCGGGACCCTCCTACAATGAGCAGTTCTTC. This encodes CASSPAGPSYNEQFF.

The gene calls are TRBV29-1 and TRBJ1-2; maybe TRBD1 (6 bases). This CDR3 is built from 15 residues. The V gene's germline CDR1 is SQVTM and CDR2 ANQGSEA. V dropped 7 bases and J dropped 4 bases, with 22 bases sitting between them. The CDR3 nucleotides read TGCAGCGCCTCCAACCCCCTACAGGGACTCTATGGCTACACCTTC. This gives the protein CSASNPLQGLYGYTF.

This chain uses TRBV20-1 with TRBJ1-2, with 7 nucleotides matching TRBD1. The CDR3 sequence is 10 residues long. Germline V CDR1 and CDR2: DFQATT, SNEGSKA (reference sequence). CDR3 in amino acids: CNTGAGGYTF. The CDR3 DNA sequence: TGCAACACAGGGGCAGGGGGCTACACCTTC.

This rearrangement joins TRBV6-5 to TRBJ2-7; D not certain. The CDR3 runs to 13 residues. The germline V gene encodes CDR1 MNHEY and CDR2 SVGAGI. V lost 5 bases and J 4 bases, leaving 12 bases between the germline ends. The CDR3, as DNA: TGTGCCAGCAGTAGCCCGGTGAGTTACGAGCAGTACTTC. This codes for CASSSPVSYEQYF.

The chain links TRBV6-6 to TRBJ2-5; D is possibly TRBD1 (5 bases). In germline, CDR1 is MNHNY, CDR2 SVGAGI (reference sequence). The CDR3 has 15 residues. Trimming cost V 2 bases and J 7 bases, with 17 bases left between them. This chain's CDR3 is CASSYDGQGFGTQYF. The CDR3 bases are TGTGCCAGCAGTTACGACGGGCAGGGATTCGGGACCCAGTACTTC.

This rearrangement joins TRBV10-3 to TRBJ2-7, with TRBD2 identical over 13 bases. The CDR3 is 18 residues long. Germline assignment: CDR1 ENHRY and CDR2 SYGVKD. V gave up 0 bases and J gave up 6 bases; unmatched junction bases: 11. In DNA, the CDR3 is TGTGCCATCAGTGAGTCTGGGAGGGGGACTAGCGGGACCAGCGAGCAGTACTTC. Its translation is CAISESGRGTSGTSEQYF.

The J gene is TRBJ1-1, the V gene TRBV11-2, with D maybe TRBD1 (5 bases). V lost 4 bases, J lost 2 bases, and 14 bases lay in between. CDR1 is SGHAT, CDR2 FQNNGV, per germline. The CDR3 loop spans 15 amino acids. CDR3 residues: CASSSIRQTNTEAFF. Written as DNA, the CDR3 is TGTGCCAGCAGCTCAATAAGACAGACAAACACTGAAGCTTTCTTT. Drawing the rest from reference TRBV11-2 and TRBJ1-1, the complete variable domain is EAGVAQSPRYKIIEKRQSVAFWCNPISGHATLYWYQQILGQGPKLLIQFQNNGVVDDSQLPKDRFSAERLKGVDSTLKIQPAKLEDSAVYLCASSSIRQTNTEAFFGQGTRLTVV.

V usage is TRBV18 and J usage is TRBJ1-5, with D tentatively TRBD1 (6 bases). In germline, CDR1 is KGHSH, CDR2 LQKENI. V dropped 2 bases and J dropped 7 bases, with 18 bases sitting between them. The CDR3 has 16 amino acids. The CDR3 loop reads CASSPFNGGGGQPQHF. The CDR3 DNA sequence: TGTGCCAGCTCACCATTTAATGGGGGCGGGGGCCAGCCCCAGCATTTT.

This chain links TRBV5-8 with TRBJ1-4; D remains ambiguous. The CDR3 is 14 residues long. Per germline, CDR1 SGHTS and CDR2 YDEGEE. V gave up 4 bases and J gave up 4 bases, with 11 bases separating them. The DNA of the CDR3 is TGTGCCAGCAGCCGCCCCGGGCTTAATGAAAAACTGTTTTTT. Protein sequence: CASSRPGLNEKLFF.

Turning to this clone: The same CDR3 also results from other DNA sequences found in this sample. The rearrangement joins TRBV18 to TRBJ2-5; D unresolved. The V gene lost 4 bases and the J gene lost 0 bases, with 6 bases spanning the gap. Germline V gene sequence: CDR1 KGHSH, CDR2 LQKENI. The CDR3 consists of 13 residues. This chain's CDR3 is CASSLGNQETQYF. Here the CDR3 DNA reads TGTGCCAGCTCACTAGGGAACCAAGAGACCCAGTACTTC.

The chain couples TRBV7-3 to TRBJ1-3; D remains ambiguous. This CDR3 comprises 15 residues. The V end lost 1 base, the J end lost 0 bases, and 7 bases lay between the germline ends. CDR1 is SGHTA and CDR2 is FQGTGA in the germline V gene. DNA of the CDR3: TGTGCCAGCAGCTTAAGTCATTCCTCTGGAAACACCATATATTTT. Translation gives CASSLSHSSGNTIYF.

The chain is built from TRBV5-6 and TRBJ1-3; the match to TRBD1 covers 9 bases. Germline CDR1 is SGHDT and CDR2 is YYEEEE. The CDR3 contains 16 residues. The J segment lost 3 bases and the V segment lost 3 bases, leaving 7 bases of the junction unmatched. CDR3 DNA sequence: TGTGCCAGCAGCTCCCACAGGGGGCTCGGTGGAAACACCATATATTTT. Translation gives CASSSHRGLGGNTIYF.

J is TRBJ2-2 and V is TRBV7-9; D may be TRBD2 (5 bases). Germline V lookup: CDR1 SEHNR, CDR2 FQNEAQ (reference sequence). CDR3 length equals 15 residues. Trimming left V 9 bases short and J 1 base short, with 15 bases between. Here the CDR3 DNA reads TGTGCCAGTCGTCGGCTAGCAGGGAACACCGGGGAGCTGTTTTTT. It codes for CASRRLAGNTGELFF.

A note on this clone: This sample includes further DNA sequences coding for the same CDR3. The CDR3 DNA sequence: TGTGCCTGGAGTGTCGACAGCTACAATGAGCAGTTCTTC. Its translation is CAWSVDSYNEQFF. The V call is TRBV30, the J call TRBJ2-1; tentatively, D is TRBD1 (5 bases). Germline V gene lookup returns CDR1 GTSNPN and CDR2 SVGIG (reference sequence). V was cut by 0 bases and J by 3 bases, with 6 bases left in between. This CDR3 is built from 13 residues.

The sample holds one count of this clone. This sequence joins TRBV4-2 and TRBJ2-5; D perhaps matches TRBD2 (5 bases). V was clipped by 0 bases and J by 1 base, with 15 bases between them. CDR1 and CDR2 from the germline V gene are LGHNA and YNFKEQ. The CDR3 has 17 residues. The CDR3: CASSQDWPAEVQETQYF. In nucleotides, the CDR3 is TGTGCCAGCAGCCAAGATTGGCCAGCGGAGGTCCAAGAGACCCAGTACTTC.

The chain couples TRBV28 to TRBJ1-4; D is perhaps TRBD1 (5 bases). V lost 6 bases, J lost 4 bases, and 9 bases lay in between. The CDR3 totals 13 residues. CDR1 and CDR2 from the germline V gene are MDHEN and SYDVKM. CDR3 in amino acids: CASRDSLNEKLFF. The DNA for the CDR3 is TGTGCCAGCAGAGACAGCCTTAATGAAAAACTGTTTTTT.

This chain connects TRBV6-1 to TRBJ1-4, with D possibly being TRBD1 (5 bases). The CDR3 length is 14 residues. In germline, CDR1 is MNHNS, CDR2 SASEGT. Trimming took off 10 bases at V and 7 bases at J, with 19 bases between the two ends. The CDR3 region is CATALGGRGEKLFF. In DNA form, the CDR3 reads TGTGCCACCGCCCTGGGGGGAAGAGGTGAAAAACTGTTTTTT.

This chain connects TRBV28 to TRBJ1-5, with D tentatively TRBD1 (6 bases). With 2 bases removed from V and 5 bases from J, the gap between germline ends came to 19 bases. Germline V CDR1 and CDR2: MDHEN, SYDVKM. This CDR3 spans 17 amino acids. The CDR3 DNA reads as TGTGCCAGCAGTTTACTTCGGCTGCAGGGGCCCCATCAGCCCCAGCATTTT. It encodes CASSLLRLQGPHQPQHF.

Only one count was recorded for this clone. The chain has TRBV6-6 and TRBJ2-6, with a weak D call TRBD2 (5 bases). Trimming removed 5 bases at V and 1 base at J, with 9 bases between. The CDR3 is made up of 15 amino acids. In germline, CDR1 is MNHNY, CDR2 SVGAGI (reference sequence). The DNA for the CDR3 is TGTGCCAGCAGTCGGCCGGGGTCTGGGGCCAACGTCCTGACTTTC. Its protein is CASSRPGSGANVLTF.

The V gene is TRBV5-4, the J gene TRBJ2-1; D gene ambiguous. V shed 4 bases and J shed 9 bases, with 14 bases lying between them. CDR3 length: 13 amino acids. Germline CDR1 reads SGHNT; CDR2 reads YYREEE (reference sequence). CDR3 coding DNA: TGTGCCAGCAGCCTAACCATCCCCGCTGAGCAGTTCTTC. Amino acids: CASSLTIPAEQFF.

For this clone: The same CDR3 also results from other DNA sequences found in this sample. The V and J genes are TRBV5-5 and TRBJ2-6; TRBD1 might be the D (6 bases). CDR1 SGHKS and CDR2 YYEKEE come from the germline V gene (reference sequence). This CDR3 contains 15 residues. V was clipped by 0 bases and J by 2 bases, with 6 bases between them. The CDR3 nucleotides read TGTGCCAGCAGCTTGGCAGGGGCTGGGGCCAACGTCCTGACTTTC. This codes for CASSLAGAGANVLTF.

The CDR3 nucleotides are TGTGCCAGCAGTTACCCGGGGACAGACACCGGGGAGCTGTTTTTT. Its translation: CASSYPGTDTGELFF. This sequence joins TRBV6-6 and TRBJ2-2; 7 bases map to TRBD1. CDR1 and CDR2 from the germline V gene are MNHNY and SVGAGI (reference sequence). The CDR3 length is 15 residues. With 2 bases clipped from V and 3 bases from J, the junction kept 3 bases outside the gene matches.